These 29 T cell receptor beta chains were sequenced from one sample in a study of T-cell reconstitution after alpha-beta-depleted transplantation in children. A TCRbeta library incorporating unique molecular identifiers was prepared. TCRdb recomputed calls from the PCR reads with MiXCR, one row per CDR3 protein. The sample holds roughly 240,000 distinct CDR3 sequences, around 7.8% seen once. This specimen was PBMCs, mostly from graft donor cells, taken 180 days after TCRalphabeta/CD19-depleted stem cell transplant. The source is a male patient between 5 and 17 years old who had a stem cell transplant for acute lymphoblastic leukemia, so the T cells may come from the graft donor.

This clonotype was counted many times. The genes are TRBV5-1 and TRBJ2-5; D is unclear. The CDR3 spans 16 residues. Trimming took 3 bases from V and 1 from J, leaving 16 bases between them. CDR1 is SGHRS and CDR2 is YFSETQ in the germline V gene. As DNA, the CDR3 is TGCGCCAGCAGCTCAGAACCTGGGATCATCCAAGAGACCCAGTACTTC. It is translated as CASSSEPGIIQETQYF.

This clonotype has at least ten counts. The CDR3 loop reads CSVDGTGELFF. As DNA, the CDR3 is TGCAGCGTTGATGGGACCGGGGAGCTGTTTTTT. V usage is TRBV29-1 and J usage is TRBJ2-2; unclear D gene. This CDR3 has 11 residues. Germline lookup yields CDR1 SQVTM and CDR2 ANQGSEA. V lost 3 bases and J 5 bases, leaving 4 bases between the germline ends.

In this sample, this clonotype turned up many times. The chain uses TRBV3-1 and TRBJ1-2, with D tentatively TRBD1 (5 bases). Trimming left V 1 base short and J 6 bases short, with 9 bases between. This CDR3 spans 13 amino acids. Germline assignment: CDR1 LGHDT and CDR2 YNNKEL (reference sequence). CDR3 nucleotide sequence: TGTGCCAGCAGCCAAGGGGGGGTTCATGGCTACACCTTC. Its protein is CASSQGGVHGYTF.

The genes are TRBV27 and TRBJ2-5, with D possibly TRBD1 on 5 matching bases. Germline values: CDR1 MNHEY, CDR2 SMNVEV (reference sequence). V was pared by 5 bases and J by 7 bases, with 17 bases between. The CDR3 totals 14 residues. The DNA for the CDR3 is TGTGCCAGCAGTCCGCAGGGTGGCGTGGGGACCCAGTACTTC. Its protein is CASSPQGGVGTQYF.

This clonotype was recorded many times. The chain joins TRBV30 to TRBJ2-7; tentatively, D is TRBD1 (5 bases). Trimming stripped 3 bases from V and 2 bases from J, with 11 bases between. This CDR3 is built from 13 residues. Germline V gene lookup returns CDR1 GTSNPN and CDR2 SVGIG (reference sequence). CDR3: CAWRKVGAYEQYF. The DNA for the CDR3 is TGTGCCTGGAGGAAGGTAGGGGCCTACGAGCAGTACTTC.

This clonotype occurred many times. The chain employs TRBV6-2 or TRBV6-3 and TRBJ2-6; 7 bases are a match to TRBD1. The CDR3 contains 18 residues. The germline V gene encodes CDR1 MNHEY and CDR2 SVGEGT. The V gene end was trimmed by 5 bases and the J gene end by 2 bases; junction bases not matched to a gene: 12. The CDR3 region is CASSRPSGQATGANVLTF. Written as DNA, the CDR3 is TGTGCCAGCAGTCGCCCTAGTGGACAGGCCACTGGGGCCAACGTCCTGACTTTC.

There are many counts of this clonotype. The chain joins TRBV2 to TRBJ2-5, with TRBD2 matching 9 bases. Germline values: CDR1 SNHLY, CDR2 FYNNEI. The CDR3 length is 16 residues. The junction had 8 bases not matched to a gene; V was cut back by 4 bases and J by 2 bases. CDR3: CASSVLAGLGQETQYF. In DNA, the CDR3 is TGTGCCAGCAGTGTCCTAGCGGGGCTGGGGCAAGAGACCCAGTACTTC.

This clonotype was found many times. This chain links TRBV12-3 or TRBV12-4 with TRBJ2-1; the D gene is possibly TRBD2 (6 bases). Trimming removed 6 bases from V and 3 bases from J, with 15 bases in between. The CDR3 consists of 15 residues. CDR3 DNA sequence: TGTGCCAGCAGCTCATCCGGGACTTACTACAATGAGCAGTTCTTC. Amino acid sequence: CASSSSGTYYNEQFF.

In its sample, this clonotype was seen many times. This rearrangement joins TRBV5-1 to TRBJ2-1; perhaps TRBD1 as D (6 bases). V dropped 2 bases and J dropped 4 bases, with 13 bases sitting between them. The germline CDR1 and CDR2 sequences are SGHRS and YFSETQ. The CDR3 contains 15 residues. The CDR3 nucleotides read TGCGCCAGCAGCTTTGGCAGGGGCCCTTACAATGAGCAGTTCTTC. Its protein product is CASSFGRGPYNEQFF.

This clonotype was detected many times. The chain employs TRBV7-6 and TRBJ2-2; weak D call: TRBD1 (6 bases). Germline-derived CDR1 and CDR2 are SGHVS and FNYEAQ. This CDR3 is built from 14 residues. With 5 bases removed from V and 4 bases from J, the gap between germline ends came to 11 bases. The CDR3 DNA reads as TGTGCCAGCAGCGCCGGACAGTTCACCGGGGAGCTGTTTTTT. Amino acid sequence: CASSAGQFTGELFF.

This clonotype has only a few counts. V gene TRBV10-3 combines with J gene TRBJ2-2; tentative D call: TRBD2 (5 bases). Deletions cut 4 bases from V and 3 bases from J, with 9 bases between. Per the germline V gene, CDR1 is ENHRY and CDR2 is SYGVKD. This CDR3 is 14 amino acids long. The CDR3 sequence: CAISASGYTGELFF. CDR3 DNA sequence: TGTGCCATCAGTGCAAGCGGATACACCGGGGAGCTGTTTTTT.

This clonotype was seen at least ten times. Here the CDR3 DNA reads TGTGCCAGCAGCTTGCTAGCGGGGCCAGATACGCAGTATTTT. Translation gives CASSLLAGPDTQYF. This sequence joins TRBV2 and TRBJ2-3; TRBD2 matches 9 bases. CDR3 length: 14 residues. Trimming at V came to 6 bases and at J to 4 bases, leaving 5 bases not matched to a gene. CDR1 is SNHLY, CDR2 FYNNEI, per germline. The whole variable domain, remainder taken from reference TRBV2 and TRBJ2-3, is EPEVTQTPSHQVTQMGQEVILRCVPISNHLYFYWYRQILGQKVEFLVSFYNNEISEKSEIFDDQFSVERPDGSNFTLKIRSTKLEDSAMYFCASSLLAGPDTQYFGPGTRLTVL.

This clonotype was recorded at least ten times. J is TRBJ2-3 and V is TRBV5-8, with 11 bases that match TRBD2. The CDR3 is 18 residues long. J gave up 5 bases and V 2 bases, and 13 bases lay outside the gene matches. CDR1 and CDR2 (germline): SGHTS, YDEGEE. CDR3: CASSFGTSGRWGLDTQYF. CDR3 DNA: TGTGCCAGCAGCTTCGGCACTAGCGGGAGATGGGGCTTAGATACGCAGTATTTT.

This clonotype has at least ten counts. The J gene is TRBJ1-5, the V gene TRBV20-1; D is possibly TRBD1 (5 bases). CDR1 and CDR2 (germline): DFQATT, SNEGSKA (reference sequence). Between the trimmed V and J ends, which lost 4 bases and 6 bases, there was a span of 10 bases. This CDR3 spans 12 amino acids. DNA for the CDR3: TGCAGTGCTACAGGGATGGGTCAGCCCCAGCATTTT. As protein: CSATGMGQPQHF.

This clonotype was picked up many times. V gene TRBV5-5 combines with J gene TRBJ1-2, with D possibly TRBD1 on 5 matching bases. The CDR3 length is 14 residues. V gave up 4 bases and J gave up 1 base, with 11 bases separating them. Germline CDR1 and CDR2: SGHKS and YYEKEE (reference sequence). Here the CDR3 reads CASSAGLFNYGYTF. The CDR3, as DNA: TGTGCCAGCAGCGCGGGACTTTTTAACTATGGCTACACCTTC.

There are many counts of this clonotype. V is TRBV10-3 and J is TRBJ1-3; unclear D gene. With 0 bases removed from V and 0 bases from J, the gap between germline ends came to 12 bases. Germline V gene data show CDR1 as ENHRY and CDR2 as SYGVKD. This CDR3 is built from 17 residues. The CDR3 bases are TGTGCCATCAGTGAGTCGACGGGCCGTCCCTCTGGAAACACCATATATTTT. Its translation: CAISESTGRPSGNTIYF.

The genes are TRBV19 and TRBJ1-6; D call uncertain. V dropped 5 bases and J dropped 9 bases, with 11 bases sitting between them. Per germline, CDR1 LNHDA and CDR2 SQIVND (reference sequence). The CDR3 length is 13 residues. CDR3 residues: CASSLRSGSPLHF. CDR3 sequence (DNA): TGTGCCAGTAGTCTCCGGAGTGGTTCACCCCTCCACTTT.

This clonotype was counted at least ten times. The chain uses TRBV29-1 and TRBJ2-5; 9 bases are a match to TRBD1. After removal of 1 base from V and 5 bases from J, the junction contained 8 bases not matched to a gene. Germline assignment: CDR1 SQVTM and CDR2 ANQGSEA. The CDR3 loop spans 15 amino acids. The CDR3 DNA sequence: TGCAGCGTTGAAGTTCCGGGACAGGGAAGGGAGACCCAGTACTTC. It codes for CSVEVPGQGRETQYF.

There are many counts of this clonotype. V and J are TRBV10-3 and TRBJ2-3; 7 bases line up with TRBD1. Per the germline V gene, CDR1 is ENHRY and CDR2 is SYGVKD. This CDR3 has 15 amino acids. With V trimmed by 4 bases and J by 1 base, 5 bases remained unmatched. DNA of the CDR3: TGTGCCATCAGTGGGGGTAGGGGGCGCACAGATACGCAGTATTTT. It yields the protein CAISGGRGRTDTQYF.

The chain employs TRBV6-4 and TRBJ1-1, with D perhaps TRBD1 (6 bases). Per germline, CDR1 MRHNA and CDR2 SNTAGT. The CDR3 contains 18 residues. The V end lost 11 bases, the J end lost 4 bases, and 32 bases lay between the germline ends. The CDR3 reads CAFNRRGGQGPLGTEAFF. CDR3 bases: TGTGCCTTCAATCGTAGGGGGGGGCAGGGGCCCCTTGGCACTGAAGCTTTCTTT.

This clonotype was counted at least ten times. The V call is TRBV27, the J call TRBJ1-3; TRBD1 might be the D (5 bases). Germline V gene data show CDR1 as MNHEY and CDR2 as SMNVEV (reference sequence). V dropped 5 bases and J dropped 3 bases, with 23 bases sitting between them. The CDR3 contains 18 residues. CDR3 nucleotides: TGTGCCAGCAGTCCGACGAGGCCTGGGGCCGGGCGTGGAAACACCATATATTTT. This translates into CASSPTRPGAGRGNTIYF.

This clonotype appeared many times. The chain recombines TRBV9 with TRBJ2-3, with D possibly matching TRBD2 (7 bases). This CDR3 has 15 residues. The V gene's germline CDR1 is SGDLS and CDR2 YYNGEE. The germline V and J ends were trimmed by 0 bases and 6 bases, with 14 bases remaining between them. CDR3 nucleotide sequence: TGTGCCAGCAGCGTAGATGGGGGGGCCTGGGATACGCAGTATTTT. This sequence encodes CASSVDGGAWDTQYF.

This clonotype appeared many times. V and J are TRBV19 and TRBJ2-7, with D possibly TRBD2 on 5 matching bases. Deletions cut 4 bases from V and 7 bases from J, with 5 bases between. The CDR3 totals 10 residues. Germline CDR1 LNHDA, CDR2 SQIVND (reference sequence). CDR3 coding DNA: TGTGCCAGTAGTAGAGGGGAGCAGTACTTC. It encodes CASSRGEQYF.

This clonotype occurred many times. The V gene is TRBV9, the J gene TRBJ2-7; TRBD1 matches at 12 bases. Trimming removed 10 bases from V and 1 base from J; junction bases left unmatched: 9. The CDR3 is 15 residues long. From germline, CDR1 is SGDLS and CDR2 YYNGEE. CDR3: CAPGTGGEPSYEQYF. CDR3 coding DNA: TGTGCCCCCGGGACAGGGGGCGAACCTTCCTACGAGCAGTACTTC.

This clonotype was seen many times. The CDR3 protein is CASTLSGTGDNEQYF. In nucleotides, the CDR3 is TGTGCCAGCACCCTTAGCGGGACAGGGGACAACGAGCAGTACTTC. The chain links TRBV7-9 to TRBJ2-7; 10 positions agree with TRBD1. V lost 7 bases, J lost 5 bases, and 11 bases stayed unmatched. Germline V gives CDR1 SEHNR, CDR2 FQNEAQ (reference sequence). The CDR3 has 15 amino acids.

This clonotype came up many times. The chain links TRBV27 to TRBJ2-1; D uncertain. Looked up from germline, CDR1 is MNHEY and CDR2 is SMNVEV (reference sequence). Trimming removed 3 bases from V and 6 bases from J, with 9 bases in between. The CDR3 loop spans 13 amino acids. CDR3 amino acids: CASSLRRINEQFF. The CDR3 bases are TGTGCCAGCAGTTTGCGTAGGATCAATGAGCAGTTCTTC.

This clonotype was recorded a few times. The chain combines TRBV7-3 with TRBJ2-1; 11 nucleotides agree with TRBD2. CDR1 is SGHTA, CDR2 FQGTGA, per germline. V gave up 4 bases and J gave up 5 bases; unmatched junction bases: 7. This CDR3 has 16 residues. CDR3 in amino acids: CASSSIAGGPNNEQFF. The CDR3 DNA is TGTGCCAGCAGCTCCATAGCGGGGGGGCCGAACAATGAGCAGTTCTTC.

This clonotype was recorded many times. The rearrangement links TRBV20-1 to TRBJ1-2; D uncertain. The CDR3 length is 9 residues. V lost 0 bases and J lost 7, with 0 bases in between. Germline V lookup: CDR1 DFQATT, CDR2 SNEGSKA (reference sequence). The CDR3 sequence: CSARDGYTF. The CDR3, as DNA: TGCAGTGCTAGAGATGGCTACACCTTC.

This chain uses TRBV11-1 with TRBJ1-1; D is unresolved. V was pared by 3 bases and J by 1 base, with 9 bases between. The CDR3 has 14 amino acids. Per the germline V gene, CDR1 is SGHAT and CDR2 is FQDESV (reference sequence). CDR3 amino acids: CASSFFVANTEAFF. The CDR3 bases are TGTGCCAGCAGCTTCTTTGTTGCGAACACTGAAGCTTTCTTT.